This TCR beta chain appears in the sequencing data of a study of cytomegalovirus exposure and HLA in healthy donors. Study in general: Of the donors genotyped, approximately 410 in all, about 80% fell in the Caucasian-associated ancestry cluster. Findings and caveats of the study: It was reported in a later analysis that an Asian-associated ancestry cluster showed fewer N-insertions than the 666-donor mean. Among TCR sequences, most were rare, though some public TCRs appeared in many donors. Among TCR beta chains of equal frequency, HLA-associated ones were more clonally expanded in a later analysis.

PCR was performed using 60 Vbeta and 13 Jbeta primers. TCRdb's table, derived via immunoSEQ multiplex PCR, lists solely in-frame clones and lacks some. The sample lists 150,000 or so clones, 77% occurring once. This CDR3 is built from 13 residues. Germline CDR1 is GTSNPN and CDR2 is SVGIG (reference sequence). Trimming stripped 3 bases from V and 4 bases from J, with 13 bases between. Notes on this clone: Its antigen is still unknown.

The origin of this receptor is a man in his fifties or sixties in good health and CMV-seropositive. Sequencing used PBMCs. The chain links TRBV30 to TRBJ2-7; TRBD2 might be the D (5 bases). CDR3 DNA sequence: TGTGCCTGGAGATTTAGCAGAGGGTACGAGCAGTACTTC. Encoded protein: CAWRFSRGYEQYF. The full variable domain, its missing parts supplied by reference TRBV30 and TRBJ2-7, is SQTIHQWPATLVQPVGSPLSLECTVEGTSNPNLYWYRQAAGRGLQLLFYSVGIGQISSEVPQNLSASRPQDRQFILSSKKLLLSDSGFYLCAWRFSRGYEQYFGPGTRLTVT.